This TCR beta chain was sequenced for a study of T cells in localized non-small cell lung cancer. From germline, CDR1 is MNHEY and CDR2 SMNVEV (reference sequence). There are 13 residues in the CDR3. With 6 bases removed from V and 4 bases from J, the gap between germline ends came to 9 bases. Turning to this clone: The antigen remains undetermined.

Here immunoSEQ multiplex PCR was the method, and the copy in TCRdb shows in-frame clones only, minus some. The table includes fewer than 35,000 clones, 70% to 90% detected once. The study, taken as a whole, reports: Tumor samples were not multi-region, leaving intratumor heterogeneity unexcluded.

Here the sequenced sample was peripheral blood, taken before any cancer treatment. The receptor was isolated from an older female donor with stage I lung adenocarcinoma. The rearrangement uses TRBV27 and TRBJ2-2; D possibly matches TRBD1 or TRBD2 (6 bases each). CDR3 coding DNA: TGTGCCAGCAGACAGGGAGGCACCGGGGAGCTGTTTTTT. Protein product: CASRQGGTGELFF.